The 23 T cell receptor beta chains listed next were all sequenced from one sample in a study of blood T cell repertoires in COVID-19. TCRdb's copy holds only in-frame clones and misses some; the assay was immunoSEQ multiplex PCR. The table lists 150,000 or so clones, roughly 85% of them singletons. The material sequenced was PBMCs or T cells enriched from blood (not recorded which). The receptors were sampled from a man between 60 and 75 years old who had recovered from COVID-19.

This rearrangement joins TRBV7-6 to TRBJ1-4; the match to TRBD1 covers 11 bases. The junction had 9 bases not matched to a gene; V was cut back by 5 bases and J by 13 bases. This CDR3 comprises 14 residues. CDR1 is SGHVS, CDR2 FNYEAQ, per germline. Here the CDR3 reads CASSPDRGRSGLFF. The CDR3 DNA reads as TGTGCCAGCAGCCCGGACAGGGGGCGATCCGGACTGTTTTTT.

The CDR3 coding sequence is TGTGCCAGCAGGGGGGCCGGGTCCATTAATCAGCCCCAGCATTTT. As protein: CASRGAGSINQPQHF. This chain links TRBV2 with TRBJ1-5; D possibly corresponds to TRBD1 (6 bases). This CDR3 region has 15 residues. The V end lost 6 bases, the J end lost 4 bases, and 16 bases lay between the germline ends. CDR1 and CDR2 from the germline V gene are SNHLY and FYNNEI.

For the CDR3, the DNA is TGTGCCAGTAGTATTAGCGGAGACCTCACAGATACGCAGTATTTT. It specifies CASSISGDLTDTQYF. The J gene is TRBJ2-3, the V gene TRBV19; tentatively, D is TRBD2 (6 bases). CDR3 length equals 15 residues. CDR1 is LNHDA, CDR2 SQIVND, per germline (reference sequence). Trimming took off 3 bases at V and 2 bases at J, with 12 bases between the two ends. Based on the CDR3 plus reference TRBV19 and TRBJ2-3, the full variable domain is DGGITQSPKYLFRKEGQNVTLSCEQNLNHDAMYWYRQDPGQGLRLIYYSQIVNDFQKGDIAEGYSVSREKKESFPLTVTSAQKNPTAFYLCASSISGDLTDTQYFGPGTRLTVL.

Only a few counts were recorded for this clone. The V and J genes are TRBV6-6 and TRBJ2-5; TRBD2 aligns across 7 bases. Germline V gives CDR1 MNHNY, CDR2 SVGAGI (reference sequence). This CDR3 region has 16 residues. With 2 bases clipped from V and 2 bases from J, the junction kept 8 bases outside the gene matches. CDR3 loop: CASSYPHGGEQETQYF. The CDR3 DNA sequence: TGTGCCAGCAGTTACCCGCATGGGGGGGAACAAGAGACCCAGTACTTC.

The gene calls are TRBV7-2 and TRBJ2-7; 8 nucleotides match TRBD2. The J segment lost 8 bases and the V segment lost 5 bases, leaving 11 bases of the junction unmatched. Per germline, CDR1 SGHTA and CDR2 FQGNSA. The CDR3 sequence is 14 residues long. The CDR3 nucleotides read TGTGCCAGCAGCGTTGATGGACTAGCTCTAAAGCAGTACTTC. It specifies CASSVDGLALKQYF.

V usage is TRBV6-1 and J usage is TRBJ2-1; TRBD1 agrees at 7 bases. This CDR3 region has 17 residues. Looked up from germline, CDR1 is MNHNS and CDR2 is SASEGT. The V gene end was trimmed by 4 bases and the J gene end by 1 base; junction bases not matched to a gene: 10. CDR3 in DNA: TGTGCCAGCAGTGGCTCGGACCAGACAGGGTCCTACAATGAGCAGTTCTTC. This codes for CASSGSDQTGSYNEQFF.

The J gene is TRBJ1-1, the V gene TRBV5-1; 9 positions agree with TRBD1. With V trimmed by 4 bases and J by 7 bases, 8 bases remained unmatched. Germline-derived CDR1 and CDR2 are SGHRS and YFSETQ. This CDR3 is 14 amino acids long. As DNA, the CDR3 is TGCGCCAGCAGCCCGGGACAGGGAGGGGGTGAAGCTTTCTTT. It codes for CASSPGQGGGEAFF.

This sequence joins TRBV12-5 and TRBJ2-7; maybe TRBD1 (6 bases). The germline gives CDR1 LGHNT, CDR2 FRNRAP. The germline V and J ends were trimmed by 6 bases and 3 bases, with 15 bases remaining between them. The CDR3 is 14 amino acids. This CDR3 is CASGPGQTFYEQYF. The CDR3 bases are TGTGCTAGTGGCCCGGGACAAACCTTCTACGAGCAGTACTTC. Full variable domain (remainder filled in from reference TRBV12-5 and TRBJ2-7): DARVTQTPRHKVTEMGQEVTMRCQPILGHNTVFWYRQTMMQGLELLAYFRNRAPLDDSGMPKDRFSAEMPDATLATLKIQPSEPRDSAVYFCASGPGQTFYEQYFGPGTRLTVT.

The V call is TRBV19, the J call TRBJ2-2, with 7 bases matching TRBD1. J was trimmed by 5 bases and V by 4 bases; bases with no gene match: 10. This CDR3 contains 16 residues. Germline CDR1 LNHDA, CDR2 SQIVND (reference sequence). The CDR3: CASSRGTGDRTGELFF. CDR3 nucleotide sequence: TGTGCCAGTAGTAGGGGCACAGGGGACCGGACCGGGGAGCTGTTTTTT.

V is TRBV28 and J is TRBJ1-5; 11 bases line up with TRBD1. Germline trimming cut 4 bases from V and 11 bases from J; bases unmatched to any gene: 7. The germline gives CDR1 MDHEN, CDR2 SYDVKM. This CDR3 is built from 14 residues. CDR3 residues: CASSSGQGARAQHF. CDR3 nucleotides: TGTGCCAGCAGTTCCGGACAGGGGGCTAGGGCCCAGCATTTT.

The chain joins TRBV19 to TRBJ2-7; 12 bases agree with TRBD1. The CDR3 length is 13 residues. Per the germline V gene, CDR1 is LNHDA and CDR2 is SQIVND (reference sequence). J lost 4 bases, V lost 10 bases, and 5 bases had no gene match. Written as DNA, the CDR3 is TGTGCCACTATGGGACAGGGGGCGTACGAGCAGTACTTC. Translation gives CATMGQGAYEQYF.

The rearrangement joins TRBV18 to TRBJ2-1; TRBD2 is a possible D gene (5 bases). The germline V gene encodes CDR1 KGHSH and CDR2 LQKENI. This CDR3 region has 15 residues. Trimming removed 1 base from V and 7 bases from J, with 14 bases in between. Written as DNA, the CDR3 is TGTGCCAGCTCACCACTCCCCGGGAATGAAAATGAGCAGTTCTTC. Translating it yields CASSPLPGNENEQFF. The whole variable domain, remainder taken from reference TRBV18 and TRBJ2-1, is NAGVMQNPRHLVRRRGQEARLRCSPMKGHSHVYWYRQLPEEGLKFMVYLQKENIIDESGMPKERFSAEFPKEGPSILRIQQVVRGDSAAYFCASSPLPGNENEQFFGPGTRLTVL.

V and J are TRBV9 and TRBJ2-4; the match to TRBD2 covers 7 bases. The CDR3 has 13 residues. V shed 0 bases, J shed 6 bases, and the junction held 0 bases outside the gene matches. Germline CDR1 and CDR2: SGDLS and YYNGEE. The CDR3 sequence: CASSVAGGNIQYF. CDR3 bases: TGTGCCAGCAGCGTAGCGGGAGGAAACATTCAGTACTTC.

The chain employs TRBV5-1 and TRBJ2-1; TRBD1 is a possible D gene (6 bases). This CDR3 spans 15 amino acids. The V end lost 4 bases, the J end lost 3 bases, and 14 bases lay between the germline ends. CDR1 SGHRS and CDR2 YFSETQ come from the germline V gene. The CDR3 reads CASSVTGTNYNEQFF. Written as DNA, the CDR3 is TGCGCCAGCAGCGTAACCGGGACAAACTACAATGAGCAGTTCTTC.

CDR3 sequence (DNA): TGTGCCAGCAGCCCCGGAGGGGCTAGCGGCCTCTACGAGCAGTACTTC. It encodes CASSPGGASGLYEQYF. V and J are TRBV5-4 and TRBJ2-7, with TRBD2 matching over 7 bases. The CDR3 sequence is 16 residues long. J lost 3 bases, V lost 4 bases, and 13 bases had no gene match. The germline gives CDR1 SGHNT, CDR2 YYREEE (reference sequence).

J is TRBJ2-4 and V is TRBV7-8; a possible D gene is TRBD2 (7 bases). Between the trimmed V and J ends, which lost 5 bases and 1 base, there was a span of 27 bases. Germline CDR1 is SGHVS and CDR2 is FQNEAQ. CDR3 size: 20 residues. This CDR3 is CASSPKGGAGRDAAKNIQYF. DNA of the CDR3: TGTGCCAGCAGCCCCAAGGGGGGGGCAGGGAGGGACGCGGCCAAAAACATTCAGTACTTC.

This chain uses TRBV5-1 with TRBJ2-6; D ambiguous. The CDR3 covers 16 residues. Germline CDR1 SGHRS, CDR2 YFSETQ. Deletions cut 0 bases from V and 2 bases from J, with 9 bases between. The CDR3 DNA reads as TGCGCCAGCAGCTTGGTTTCTGGCCCTGGGGCCAACGTCCTGACTTTC. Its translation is CASSLVSGPGANVLTF.

CDR3 residues: CASSLASSPSDTQYF. In DNA form, the CDR3 reads TGTGCCAGCAGCTTAGCTAGCTCCCCATCAGATACGCAGTATTTT. The chain joins TRBV7-3 to TRBJ2-3; possible D gene TRBD2, 5 bases. Germline CDR1 SGHTA, CDR2 FQGTGA. Trimming shortened V by 2 bases and J by 4 bases, and 13 bases separated the two germline ends. The CDR3 is 15 amino acids.

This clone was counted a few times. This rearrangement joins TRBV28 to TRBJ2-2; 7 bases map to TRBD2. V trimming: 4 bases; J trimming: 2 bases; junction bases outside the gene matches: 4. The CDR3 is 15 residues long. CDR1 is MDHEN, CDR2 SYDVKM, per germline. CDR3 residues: CASSSLAVNTGELFF. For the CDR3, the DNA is TGTGCCAGCAGTTCCCTAGCGGTTAACACCGGGGAGCTGTTTTTT. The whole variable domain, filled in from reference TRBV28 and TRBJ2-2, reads DVKVTQSSRYLVKRTGEKVFLECVQDMDHENMFWYRQDPGLGLRLIYFSYDVKMKEKGDIPEGYSVSREKKERFSLILESASTNQTSMYLCASSSLAVNTGELFFGEGSRLTVL.

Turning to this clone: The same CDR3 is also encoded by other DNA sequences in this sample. CDR3 residues: CASSPRQNTGELFF. CDR3 nucleotides: TGTGCCAGCTCACCACGTCAGAACACCGGGGAGCTGTTTTTT. V gene TRBV18 combines with J gene TRBJ2-2; D gene ambiguous. From germline, CDR1 is KGHSH and CDR2 LQKENI. The CDR3 has 14 amino acids. V was trimmed by 1 base and J by 1 base, leaving 4 bases between them.

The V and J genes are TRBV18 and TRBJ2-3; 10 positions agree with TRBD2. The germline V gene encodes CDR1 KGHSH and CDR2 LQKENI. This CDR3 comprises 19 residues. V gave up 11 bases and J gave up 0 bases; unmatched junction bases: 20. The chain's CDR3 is CARFRAPATSGRSTDTQYF. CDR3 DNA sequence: TGTGCCCGTTTCAGGGCACCGGCGACTAGCGGGCGAAGCACAGATACGCAGTATTTT.

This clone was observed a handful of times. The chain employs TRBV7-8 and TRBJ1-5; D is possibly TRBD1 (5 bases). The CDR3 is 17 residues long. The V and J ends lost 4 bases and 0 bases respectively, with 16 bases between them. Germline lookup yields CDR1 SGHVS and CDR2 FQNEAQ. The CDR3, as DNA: TGTGCCAGCAGCTCGTCAGGACACAAGCTTAGCAATCAGCCCCAGCATTTT. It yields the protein CASSSSGHKLSNQPQHF.

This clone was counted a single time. CDR3 amino acids: CATSDLGLAGESQETQYF. The CDR3 region has the DNA TGTGCCACCAGTGATTTGGGGTTAGCGGGAGAGTCACAAGAGACCCAGTACTTC. This sequence joins TRBV24-1 and TRBJ2-5, with TRBD2 identical over 9 bases. Germline CDR1 KGHDR, CDR2 SFDVKD. V lost 0 bases to trimming and J lost 2 bases; unmatched junction nucleotides: 9. The CDR3 totals 18 residues.